This TCR beta chain was observed in a study of response to subunit inactivated influenza vaccine. TCRdb processed the RT-PCR reads anew with MiXCR; each CDR3 protein has one entry. The sample contains around 750,000 distinct CDR3 sequences, around 20% of which appear only once. This clonotype has a count of ten or more. From germline, CDR1 is SNHLY and CDR2 FYNNEI. Trimming took off 3 bases at V and 1 base at J, with 7 bases between the two ends. The CDR3 has 13 amino acids. Material: PBMCs from blood, obtained 5 to 6 days after vaccination. The receptor was derived from a man in his fifties or sixties who received an inactivated influenza vaccine. The chain is built from TRBV2 and TRBJ2-7; maybe TRBD1 (5 bases). Here the CDR3 reads CASSDSGSYEQYF. DNA for the CDR3: TGTGCCAGCAGTGATTCAGGGTCCTACGAGCAGTACTTC.